The clone carrying this TCR beta chain has a handful of counts. This entry is derived from a study of regulatory T cells in long-lasting Graves disease. The time point is: newly diagnosed GD, antithyroid drugs for less than 3 months. After RNA was extracted from PBMCs, the TCR library was made from it. Through Arm-PCR of CDR3 regions and iRepertoire HTBI primers, TCR beta libraries were built. TCRdb used MiXCR to reprocess the multiplex PCR reads, holding one entry per CDR3 protein. The sample carries about 430,000 distinct CDR3 sequences, approximately 16% recorded once. The CDR3 length is 13 residues. The germline V gene has CDR1 SGDLS and CDR2 YYNGEE. The V end lost 4 bases, the J end lost 5 bases, and 13 bases lay between the germline ends. These same records also appear under a second study, on T cells in Graves' hyperthyroidism and ophthalmopathy.

Sequenced here: peripheral blood mononuclear cells (PBMCs), sampled at new diagnosis, from a patient treated with antithyroid drugs. This receptor was identified in a woman aged 40 to 55 with Graves disease. The chain joins TRBV9 to TRBJ2-7, with D perhaps given as TRBD1 or TRBD2 (5 bases each). The CDR3 DNA reads as TGTGCCAGCAGCACAAGGGACGGGAACGAGCAGTACTTC. Its protein is CASSTRDGNEQYF.